This T cell receptor (beta chain) was retrieved from a study of blood T cell repertoires in COVID-19. Overall study: The study drew acute and convalescent COVID-19 samples from the United States, Italy and Spain.

This clone has a single count. Additional DNA sequences in this sample encode the identical CDR3. In the source study's methods: Counts of nucleated cells, estimated from reference gene primer amplification, were obtained. Only in-frame clones appear in the TCRdb table, and some are missing; sequencing was by immunoSEQ multiplex PCR. That table is the source of V, J and clone size, and D and trimming were worked out from the DNA. The data contain about 130,000 clones, 77% of them singletons. From germline, CDR1 is SGHRS and CDR2 YFSETQ. V was pared by 3 bases and J by 2 bases, with 3 bases of the junction left unmatched. The CDR3 sequence is 14 residues long.

This chain uses TRBV5-1 with TRBJ2-5, with 8 bases fitting TRBD2. This TCR derives from a man older than 75 with acute or convalescent COVID-19. The sample taken for sequencing was peripheral blood. CDR3 protein: CASSSLAGQETQYF. CDR3 coding DNA: TGCGCCAGCAGCTCTCTAGCGGGTCAAGAGACCCAGTACTTC.